This record covers a single TCR beta chain. This record comes from a study of T cell changes during pregnancy in multiple sclerosis. The germline CDR1 and CDR2 sequences are LNHDA and SQIVND (reference sequence). The CDR3 has 18 residues. The V gene lost 1 base and the J gene lost 2 bases, with 19 bases spanning the gap. Using immunoSEQ multiplex PCR, the repertoire was profiled, and TCRdb retains in-frame clones only, with some absent. The data show more than 100,000 clones, with roughly 93% seen just once and 0.75% to 0.95% held by the top ten. The genes are TRBV19 and TRBJ2-3; no clear D gene. The sample here was peripheral blood, taken after pregnancy. This TCR was recovered from a female donor with multiple sclerosis, enrolled in a pregnancy study. DNA of the CDR3: TGTGCCAGTAGTATAGCCCCCCAGGCCCGTTTTTTCACAGATACGCAGTATTTT. It is translated as CASSIAPQARFFTDTQYF.